These T cell receptor beta chains were read from a single sample in a study of response to subunit inactivated influenza vaccine. TCRdb passed the RT-PCR reads through MiXCR, listing each CDR3 protein once. Found here are hundreds of thousands of distinct CDR3 sequences, around 14% of them singletons; the top ten hold around 6.5%. The material sequenced was PBMCs from blood, taken 14 to 15 days before vaccination. Receptors were obtained from a man aged 45-60 years who received an inactivated influenza vaccine. CDR3s include the opening cysteine and the closing phenylalanine or tryptophan. The D gene is left open where the match is weak. Clone size is stated in some rows and not others, as once, few, many or a class when expanded.

V gene: TRBV12-3/TRBV12-4
clone size: few
D gene: TRBD1
J gene: TRBJ2-7
CDR3 DNA: TGTGCCAGCAGCTCCTTTTACGGGACAGGGGGCGACGAGCAGTACTTC
CDR3 protein: CASSSFYGTGGDEQYF

V gene: TRBV10-3
clone size: .
D gene: .
J gene: TRBJ2-1
CDR3 DNA: TGTGCCACCCTCGGGTCCTACAATGAGCAGTTCTTC
CDR3 protein: CATLGSYNEQFF

V gene: TRBV9
clone size: .
D gene: .
J gene: TRBJ1-4
CDR3 DNA: TGTGCCAGCAGCTCCCGAGGGGGGGAGGAGGAAAAACTGTTTTTT
CDR3 protein: CASSSRGGEEEKLFF

V gene: TRBV5-1
clone size: few
D gene: .
J gene: TRBJ1-1
CDR3 DNA: TGCGCCAGCAGCCTCCGGTCGGGGAGAGACATGAACACTGAAGCTTTCTTT
CDR3 protein: CASSLRSGRDMNTEAFF

V gene: TRBV7-8
clone size: .
D gene: TRBD2
J gene: TRBJ2-1
CDR3 DNA: TGTGCCAGTAAGACTAGCGGAAGCTCCTACAATGAGCAGTTCTTC
CDR3 protein: CASKTSGSSYNEQFF

V gene: TRBV11-2
clone size: few
D gene: TRBD2
J gene: TRBJ2-7
CDR3 DNA: TGTGCCAGCAGCTCCATTTTCGCTAGCGGGAGGGCGTATTTCTCCTACGAGCAGTACTTC
CDR3 protein: CASSSIFASGRAYFSYEQYF

V gene: TRBV6-4
clone size: few
D gene: .
J gene: TRBJ2-1
CDR3 DNA: TGTGCCAGCAGTGACACTCGGACTGTCTCCTACAATGAGCAGTTCTTC
CDR3 protein: CASSDTRTVSYNEQFF

V gene: TRBV9
clone size: many
D gene: .
J gene: TRBJ1-1
CDR3 DNA: TGTGCCAGCAGCGGAGGGGGGAGCACTGAAGCTTTCTTT
CDR3 protein: CASSGGGSTEAFF

V gene: TRBV12-3/TRBV12-4
clone size: few
D gene: .
J gene: TRBJ1-2
CDR3 DNA: TGTGCCAGCAAATCCCGACTACTGGACTTGTATGGCTACACCTTC
CDR3 protein: CASKSRLLDLYGYTF

V gene: TRBV4-3
clone size: many
D gene: .
J gene: TRBJ2-7
CDR3 DNA: TGCGCCAGCAGCCAAGAGTCGTCCAGGGACGACGAGCAGTACTTC
CDR3 protein: CASSQESSRDDEQYF

V gene: TRBV5-1
clone size: .
D gene: .
J gene: TRBJ1-1
CDR3 DNA: TGCGCCAGCAGCTTGGTAGGGTACGCTATGAACACTGAAGCTTTCTTT
CDR3 protein: CASSLVGYAMNTEAFF

V gene: TRBV9
clone size: .
D gene: .
J gene: TRBJ2-7
CDR3 DNA: TGTGCCAGCAGCGAAACTCACGGCTCCTACGAGCAGTACTTC
CDR3 protein: CASSETHGSYEQYF

V gene: TRBV7-2
clone size: few
D gene: TRBD2
J gene: TRBJ2-3
CDR3 DNA: TGTGCCAGCAGCTTAGAGACTAGCGGGGGACGAGATACGCAGTATTTT
CDR3 protein: CASSLETSGGRDTQYF

V gene: TRBV29-1
clone size: many
D gene: TRBD1
J gene: TRBJ2-1
CDR3 DNA: TGCAGTGGATCACAGGGGGCAACGTACAATGAGCAGTTCTTC
CDR3 protein: CSGSQGATYNEQFF

V gene: TRBV27
clone size: few
D gene: TRBD1
J gene: TRBJ1-1
CDR3 DNA: TGTGCCAGCAAGCAGGGGGCAGGCACTGAAGCTTTCTTT
CDR3 protein: CASKQGAGTEAFF

V gene: TRBV6-2/TRBV6-3
clone size: many
D gene: .
J gene: TRBJ1-5
CDR3 DNA: TGTGCCAGCTCCCAAGGGGGGTATAGCAATCAGCCCCAGCATTTT
CDR3 protein: CASSQGGYSNQPQHF

V gene: TRBV6-1
clone size: .
D gene: .
J gene: TRBJ2-7
CDR3 DNA: TGTGCCAGCAGGCCCCCGAGGGGGGGAGGATCCTACGAGCAGTACTTC
CDR3 protein: CASRPPRGGGSYEQYF

V gene: TRBV24-1
clone size: few
D gene: .
J gene: TRBJ2-1
CDR3 DNA: TGTGCCACCAGTGAGCAGGGTGACAAATCCTACAATGAGCAGTTCTTC
CDR3 protein: CATSEQGDKSYNEQFF